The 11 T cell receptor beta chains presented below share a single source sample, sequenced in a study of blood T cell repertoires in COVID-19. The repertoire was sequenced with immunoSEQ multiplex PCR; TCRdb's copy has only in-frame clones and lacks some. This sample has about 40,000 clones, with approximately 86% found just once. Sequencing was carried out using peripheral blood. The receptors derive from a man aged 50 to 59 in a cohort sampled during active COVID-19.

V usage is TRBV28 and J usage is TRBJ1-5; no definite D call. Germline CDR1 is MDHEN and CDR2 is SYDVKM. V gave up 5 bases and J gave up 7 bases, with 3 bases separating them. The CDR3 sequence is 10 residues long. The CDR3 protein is CASSTQPQHF. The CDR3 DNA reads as TGTGCCAGCAGTACACAGCCCCAGCATTTT.

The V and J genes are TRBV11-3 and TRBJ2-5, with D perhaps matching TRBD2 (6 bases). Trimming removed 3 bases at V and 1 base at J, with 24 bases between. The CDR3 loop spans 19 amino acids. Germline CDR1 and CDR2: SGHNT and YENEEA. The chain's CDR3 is CASSFDFFGTGVGQETQYF. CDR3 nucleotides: TGTGCCAGCAGCTTTGACTTCTTCGGGACTGGGGTGGGCCAAGAGACCCAGTACTTC.

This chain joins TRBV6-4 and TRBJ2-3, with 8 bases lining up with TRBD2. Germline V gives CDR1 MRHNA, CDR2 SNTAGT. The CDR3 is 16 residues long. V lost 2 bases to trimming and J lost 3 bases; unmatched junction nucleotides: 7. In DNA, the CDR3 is TGTGCCAGCAGTGACCGGGGAGCGGGAGCTACAGATACGCAGTATTTT. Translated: CASSDRGAGATDTQYF.

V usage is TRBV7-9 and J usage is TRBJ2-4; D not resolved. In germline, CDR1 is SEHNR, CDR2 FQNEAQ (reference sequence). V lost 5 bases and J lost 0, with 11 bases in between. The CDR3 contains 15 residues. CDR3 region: CASSRAQLAKNIQYF. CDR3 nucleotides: TGTGCCAGCAGCAGGGCCCAACTAGCCAAAAACATTCAGTACTTC.

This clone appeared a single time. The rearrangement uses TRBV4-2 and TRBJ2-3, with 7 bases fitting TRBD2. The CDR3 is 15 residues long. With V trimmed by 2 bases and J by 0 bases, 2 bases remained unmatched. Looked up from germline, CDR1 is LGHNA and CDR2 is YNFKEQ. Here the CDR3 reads CASSQSGDSTDTQYF. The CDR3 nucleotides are TGTGCCAGCAGCCAAAGCGGGGATAGCACAGATACGCAGTATTTT.

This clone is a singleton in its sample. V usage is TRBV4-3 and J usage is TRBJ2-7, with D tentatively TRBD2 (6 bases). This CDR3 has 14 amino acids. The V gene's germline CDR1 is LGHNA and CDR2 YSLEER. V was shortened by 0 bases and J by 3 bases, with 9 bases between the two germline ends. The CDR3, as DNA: TGCGCCAGCAGCCAAGACCCCGGGGGCTACGAGCAGTACTTC. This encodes CASSQDPGGYEQYF.

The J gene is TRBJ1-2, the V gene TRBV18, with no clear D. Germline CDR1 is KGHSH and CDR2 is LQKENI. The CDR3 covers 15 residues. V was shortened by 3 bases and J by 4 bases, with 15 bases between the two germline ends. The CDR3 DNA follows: TGTGCCAGCTCACCGGTTGAGATTCCGAGCTATGGCTACACCTTC. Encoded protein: CASSPVEIPSYGYTF.

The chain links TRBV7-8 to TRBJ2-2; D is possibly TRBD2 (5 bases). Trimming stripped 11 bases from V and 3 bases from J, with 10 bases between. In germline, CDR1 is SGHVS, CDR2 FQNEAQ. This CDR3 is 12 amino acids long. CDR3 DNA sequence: TGTGCCGGGTGGGAGTACACCGGGGAGCTGTTTTTT. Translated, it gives CAGWEYTGELFF.

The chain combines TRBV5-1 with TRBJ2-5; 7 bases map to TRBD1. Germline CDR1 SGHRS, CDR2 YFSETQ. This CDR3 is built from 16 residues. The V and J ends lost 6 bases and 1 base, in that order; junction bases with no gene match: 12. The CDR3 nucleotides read TGCGCCAGCAACCGAGACAGGGAAGGGGCCCAAGAGACCCAGTACTTC. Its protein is CASNRDREGAQETQYF. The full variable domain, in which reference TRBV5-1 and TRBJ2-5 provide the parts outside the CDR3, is KAGVTQTPRYLIKTRGQQVTLSCSPISGHRSVSWYQQTPGQGLQFLFEYFSETQRNKGNFPGRFSGRQFSNSRSEMNVSTLELGDSALYLCASNRDREGAQETQYFGPGTRLLVL.

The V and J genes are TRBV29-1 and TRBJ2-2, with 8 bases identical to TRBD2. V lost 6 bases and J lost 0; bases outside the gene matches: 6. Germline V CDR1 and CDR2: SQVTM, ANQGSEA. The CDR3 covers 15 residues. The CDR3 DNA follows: TGCAGCGTCTCTTTAGCGGGAACGAACACCGGGGAGCTGTTTTTT. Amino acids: CSVSLAGTNTGELFF.

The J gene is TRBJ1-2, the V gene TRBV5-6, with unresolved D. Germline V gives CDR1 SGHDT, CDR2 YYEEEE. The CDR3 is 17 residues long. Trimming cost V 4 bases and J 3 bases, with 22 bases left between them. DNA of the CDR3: TGTGCCAGCAGCCCATCCGGTCGCAGACTCCGTCACTATGGCTACACCTTC. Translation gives CASSPSGRRLRHYGYTF.